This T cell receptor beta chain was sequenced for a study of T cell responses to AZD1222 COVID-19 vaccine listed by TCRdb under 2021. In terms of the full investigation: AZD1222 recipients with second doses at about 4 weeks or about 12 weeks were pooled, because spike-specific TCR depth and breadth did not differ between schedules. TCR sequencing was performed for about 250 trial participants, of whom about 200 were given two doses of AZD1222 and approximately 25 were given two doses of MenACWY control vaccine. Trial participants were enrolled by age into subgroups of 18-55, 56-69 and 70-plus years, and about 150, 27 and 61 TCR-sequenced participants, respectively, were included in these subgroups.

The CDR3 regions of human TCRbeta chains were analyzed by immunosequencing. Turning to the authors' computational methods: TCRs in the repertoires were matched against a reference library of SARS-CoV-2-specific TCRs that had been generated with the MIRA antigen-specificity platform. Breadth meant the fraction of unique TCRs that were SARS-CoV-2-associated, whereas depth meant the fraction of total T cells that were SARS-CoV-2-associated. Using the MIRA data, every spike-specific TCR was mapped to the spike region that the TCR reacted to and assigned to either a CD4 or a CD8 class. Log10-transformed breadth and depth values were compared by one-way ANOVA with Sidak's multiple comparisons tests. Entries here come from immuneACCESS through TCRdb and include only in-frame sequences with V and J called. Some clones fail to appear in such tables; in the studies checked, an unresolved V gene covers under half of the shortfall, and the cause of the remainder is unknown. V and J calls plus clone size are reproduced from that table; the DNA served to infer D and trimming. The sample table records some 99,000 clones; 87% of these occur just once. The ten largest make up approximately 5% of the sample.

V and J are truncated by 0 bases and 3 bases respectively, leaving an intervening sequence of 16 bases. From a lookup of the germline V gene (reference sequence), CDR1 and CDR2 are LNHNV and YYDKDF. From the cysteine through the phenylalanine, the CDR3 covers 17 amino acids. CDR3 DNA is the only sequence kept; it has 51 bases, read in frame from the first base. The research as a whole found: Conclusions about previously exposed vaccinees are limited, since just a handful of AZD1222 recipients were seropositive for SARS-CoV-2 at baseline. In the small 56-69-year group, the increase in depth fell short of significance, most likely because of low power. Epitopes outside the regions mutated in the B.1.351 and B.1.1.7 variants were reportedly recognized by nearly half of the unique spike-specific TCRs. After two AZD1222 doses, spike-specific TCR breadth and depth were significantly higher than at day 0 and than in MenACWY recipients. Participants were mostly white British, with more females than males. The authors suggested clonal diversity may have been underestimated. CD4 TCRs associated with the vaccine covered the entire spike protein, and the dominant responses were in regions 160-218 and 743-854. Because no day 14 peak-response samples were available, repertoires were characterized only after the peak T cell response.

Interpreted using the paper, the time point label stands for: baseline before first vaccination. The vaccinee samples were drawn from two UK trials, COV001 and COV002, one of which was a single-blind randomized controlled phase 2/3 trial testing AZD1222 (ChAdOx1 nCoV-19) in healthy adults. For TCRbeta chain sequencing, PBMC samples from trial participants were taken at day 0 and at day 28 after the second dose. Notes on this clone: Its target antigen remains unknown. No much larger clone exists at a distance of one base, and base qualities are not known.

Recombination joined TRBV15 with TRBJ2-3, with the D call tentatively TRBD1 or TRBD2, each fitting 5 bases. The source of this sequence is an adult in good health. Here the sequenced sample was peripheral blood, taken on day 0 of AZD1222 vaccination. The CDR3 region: CATSRDSRDAITDTQYF. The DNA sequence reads TGTGCCACCAGCAGAGATAGTCGGGACGCCATTACAGATACGCAGTATTTT.